The T cell receptor (beta chain) described here comes from a study of metastatic and nonmetastatic thyroid tumors. Across the study: Both malignant and benign thyroid patients supplied peripheral blood and tumor or nodule tissue samples, across which the repertoires of these patients were then compared. Regarding the study as a whole: Versus benign nodules, malignant thyroid tumors reportedly had significantly higher TCR beta diversity, in blood and tumor.

Authors' analysis steps: Differences in CDR3 between clinicopathological groups were drawn on to build a classifier intended to discriminate distant-metastatic papillary thyroid cancer patients. MiXCR was used by TCRdb to re-call the PCR reads. The V and J calls were not made by the authors but by TCRdb's processing. The sample holds tens of thousands of clones, around 33% seen once. Worth noting for this clone: Its antigen remains unidentified.

Treatment of any kind had been given to no patient before thyroid surgery. Sequenced material: tumor tissue. This TCR was sampled from a female donor with papillary thyroid cancer or a benign thyroid nodule (not recorded which). Some clones in this sample may be carry-over from other donors' samples.

CDR3 DNA: TGTGCCAGCAGTCCCAGGGGGCGCGCAGAGACCCAGTACTTC. Its translation is CASSPRGRAETQYF. The V gene is TRBV6-1, the J gene TRBJ2-7; TRBD1 aligns across 8 bases. Near its end, the DNA agrees better with TRBJ2-5, so the J call may be wrong. Germline assignment: CDR1 MNHNS and CDR2 SASEGT. CDR3 length: 14 residues.